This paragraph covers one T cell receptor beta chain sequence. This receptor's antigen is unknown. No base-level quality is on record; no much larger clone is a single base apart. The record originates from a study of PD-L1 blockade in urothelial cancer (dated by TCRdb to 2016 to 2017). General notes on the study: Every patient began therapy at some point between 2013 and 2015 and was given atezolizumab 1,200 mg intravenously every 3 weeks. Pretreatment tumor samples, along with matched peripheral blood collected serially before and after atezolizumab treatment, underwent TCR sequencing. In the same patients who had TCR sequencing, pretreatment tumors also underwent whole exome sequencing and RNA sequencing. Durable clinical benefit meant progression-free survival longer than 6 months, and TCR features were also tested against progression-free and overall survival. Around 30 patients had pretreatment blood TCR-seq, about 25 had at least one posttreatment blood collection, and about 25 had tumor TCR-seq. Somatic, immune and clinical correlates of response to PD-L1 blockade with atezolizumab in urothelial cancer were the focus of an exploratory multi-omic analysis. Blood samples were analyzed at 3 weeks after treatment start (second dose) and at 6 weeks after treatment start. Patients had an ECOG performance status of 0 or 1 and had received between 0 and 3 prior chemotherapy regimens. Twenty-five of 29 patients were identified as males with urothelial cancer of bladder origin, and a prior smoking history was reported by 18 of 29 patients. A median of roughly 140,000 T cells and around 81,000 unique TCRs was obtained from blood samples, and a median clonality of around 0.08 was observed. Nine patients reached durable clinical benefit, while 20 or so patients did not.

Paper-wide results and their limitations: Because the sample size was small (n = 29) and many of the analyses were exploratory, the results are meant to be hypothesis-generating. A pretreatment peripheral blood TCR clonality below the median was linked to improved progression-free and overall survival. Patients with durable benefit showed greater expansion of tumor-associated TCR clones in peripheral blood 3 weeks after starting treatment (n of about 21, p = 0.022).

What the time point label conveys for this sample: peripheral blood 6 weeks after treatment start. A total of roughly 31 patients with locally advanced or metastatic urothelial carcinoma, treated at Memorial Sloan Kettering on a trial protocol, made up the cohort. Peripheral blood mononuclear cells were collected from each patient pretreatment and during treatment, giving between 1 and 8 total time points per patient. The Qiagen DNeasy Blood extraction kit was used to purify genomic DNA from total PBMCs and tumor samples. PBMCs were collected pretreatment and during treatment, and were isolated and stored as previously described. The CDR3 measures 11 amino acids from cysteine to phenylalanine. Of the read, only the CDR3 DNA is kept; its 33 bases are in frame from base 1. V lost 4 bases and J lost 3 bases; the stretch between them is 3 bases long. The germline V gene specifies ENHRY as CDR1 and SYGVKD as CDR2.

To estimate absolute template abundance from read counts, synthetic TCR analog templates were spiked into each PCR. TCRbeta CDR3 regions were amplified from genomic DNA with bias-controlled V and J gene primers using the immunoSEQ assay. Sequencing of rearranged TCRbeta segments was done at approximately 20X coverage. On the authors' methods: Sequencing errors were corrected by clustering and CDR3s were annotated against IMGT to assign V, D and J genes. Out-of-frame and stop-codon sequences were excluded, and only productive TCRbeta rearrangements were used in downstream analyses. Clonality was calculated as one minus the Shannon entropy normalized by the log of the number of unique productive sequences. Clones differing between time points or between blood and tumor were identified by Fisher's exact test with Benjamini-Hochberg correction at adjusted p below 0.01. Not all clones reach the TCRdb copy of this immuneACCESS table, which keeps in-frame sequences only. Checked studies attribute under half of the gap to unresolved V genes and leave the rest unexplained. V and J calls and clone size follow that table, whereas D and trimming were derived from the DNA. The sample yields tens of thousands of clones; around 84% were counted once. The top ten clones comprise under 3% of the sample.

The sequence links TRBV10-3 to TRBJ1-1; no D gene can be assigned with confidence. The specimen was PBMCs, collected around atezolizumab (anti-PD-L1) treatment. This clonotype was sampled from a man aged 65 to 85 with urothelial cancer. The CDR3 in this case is CAISADTEAFF. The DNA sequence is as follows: TGTGCCATCAGTGCCGACACTGAAGCTTTCTTT.